This T cell receptor (beta chain) stems from a study of cytomegalovirus exposure and HLA in healthy donors. Overall study results and limits: Most subjects' HLA-A and HLA-B alleles were reportedly predicted from TCR beta sequences.

The germline gives CDR1 SEHNR, CDR2 FQNEAQ (reference sequence). V gave up 5 bases and J gave up 1 base; unmatched junction bases: 4. This CDR3 region has 14 residues. A note on this clone: Antigen unknown.

13 Jbeta primers and 60 Vbeta primers were used for the PCR. Repertoires were generated with immunoSEQ multiplex PCR, while TCRdb's copy carries only in-frame clones and drops some. The sample yields roughly 100,000 clones, about three quarters seen once. The rearrangement links TRBV7-9 to TRBJ1-1; 7 positions agree with TRBD1. The specimen sequenced was PBMCs. The receptor was derived from a woman aged 40 to 50 in good health and CMV-seropositive. CDR3 DNA: TGTGCCAGCAGCCGACAGGGTGGGAACACTGAAGCTTTCTTT. As protein: CASSRQGGNTEAFF.